A single sample is the source of the 10 T cell receptor beta chains below, sequenced in a study of T-cell reconstitution after alpha-beta-depleted transplantation in children. Construction of the TCRbeta library involved unique molecular identifiers. TCRdb processed the PCR reads anew with MiXCR; each CDR3 protein has one entry. This sample has some 350,000 distinct CDR3 sequences; 10% to 13% occur once, and the top ten carry roughly 2.5%. The sample was PBMCs from the stem cell graft donor, taken from the stem cell graft. These receptors all stem from a human donor who donated a stem cell graft to a child with acute lymphoblastic leukemia.

The sample holds many counts of this clonotype. The chain has TRBV12-3 or TRBV12-4 and TRBJ2-2; D not resolved. Trimming pared 4 bases from V and 6 bases from J, leaving 9 bases between. The CDR3 runs to 13 residues. The CDR3 DNA sequence: TGTGCCAGCAGTTCCATAGCCGCCGGGGAGCTGTTTTTT. Its protein is CASSSIAAGELFF.

This clonotype was recorded a few times. V gene TRBV27 combines with J gene TRBJ2-7; D not resolved. Deletions cut 0 bases from V and 0 bases from J, with 12 bases between. Per the germline V gene, CDR1 is MNHEY and CDR2 is SMNVEV (reference sequence). This CDR3 is built from 16 residues. The CDR3 nucleotides read TGTGCCAGCAGTTTATCTTCCGGTGCGATCTCCTACGAGCAGTACTTC. As protein: CASSLSSGAISYEQYF.

This chain connects TRBV4-3 to TRBJ1-5; TRBD1 aligns across 8 bases. The J segment lost 6 bases and the V segment lost 1 base, leaving 2 bases of the junction unmatched. The CDR3 runs 14 residues. The germline CDR1 and CDR2 sequences are LGHNA and YSLEER. The CDR3: CASSQGTGSQPQHF. DNA of the CDR3: TGCGCCAGCAGCCAAGGGACAGGGAGTCAGCCCCAGCATTTT.

This clonotype was counted only a few times. V is TRBV7-9 and J is TRBJ2-1, with D possibly TRBD2 on 5 matching bases. The CDR3 loop spans 14 amino acids. Germline CDR1 SEHNR, CDR2 FQNEAQ (reference sequence). Trimming removed 9 bases from V and 0 bases from J, with 12 bases in between. The CDR3 DNA reads as TGTGCCAGTATTAGCGAGACCTCCTACAATGAGCAGTTCTTC. Translating it yields CASISETSYNEQFF. The variable domain in full, with the rest retrieved from reference TRBV7-9 and TRBJ2-1, is DTGVSQNPRHKITKRGQNVTFRCDPISEHNRLYWYRQTLGQGPEFLTYFQNEAQLEKSRLLSDRFSAERPKGSFSTLEIQRTEQGDSAMYLCASISETSYNEQFFGPGTRLTVL.

This clonotype occurred a few times. The chain combines TRBV20-1 with TRBJ1-1; a possible D gene is TRBD1 (5 bases). Looked up from germline, CDR1 is DFQATT and CDR2 is SNEGSKA (reference sequence). CDR3 length equals 13 residues. Trimming pared 6 bases from V and 5 bases from J, leaving 16 bases between. Here the CDR3 reads CSATQGVETEAFF. For the CDR3, the DNA is TGCAGTGCAACCCAGGGTGTGGAGACTGAAGCTTTCTTT.

V usage is TRBV12-3 or TRBV12-4 and J usage is TRBJ2-5, with D perhaps matching TRBD1 (5 bases). The germline V and J ends were trimmed by 3 bases and 7 bases, with 18 bases remaining between them. The CDR3 has 15 residues. The CDR3 sequence is CASSFPGQGHWTQYF. CDR3 coding DNA: TGTGCCAGCAGTTTCCCCGGGCAGGGTCACTGGACCCAGTACTTC.

The genes are TRBV10-3 and TRBJ2-7; tentative D call: TRBD1 (7 bases). The V gene's germline CDR1 is ENHRY and CDR2 SYGVKD. Deletions cut 8 bases from V and 0 bases from J, with 14 bases between. The CDR3 has 14 amino acids. As DNA, the CDR3 is TGTGCCATCTTCGGCGGGACAGACTCCTACGAGCAGTACTTC. Amino acid sequence: CAIFGGTDSYEQYF.

The chain employs TRBV20-1 and TRBJ2-2; D call uncertain. V dropped 1 base and J dropped 1 base, with 13 bases sitting between them. This CDR3 spans 16 amino acids. CDR1 is DFQATT, CDR2 SNEGSKA, per germline (reference sequence). CDR3: CSARALLRKNTGELFF. In DNA form, the CDR3 reads TGCAGTGCTAGAGCCCTTTTGCGAAAGAACACCGGGGAGCTGTTTTTT.

The chain couples TRBV9 to TRBJ2-1; perhaps TRBD2 as D (6 bases). Germline CDR1 reads SGDLS; CDR2 reads YYNGEE. V was shortened by 0 bases and J by 0 bases, with 10 bases between the two germline ends. The CDR3 has 16 residues. CDR3 sequence (DNA): TGTGCCAGCAGCGTAGACTCGACTAGCTCCTACAATGAGCAGTTCTTC. Protein sequence: CASSVDSTSSYNEQFF.

This clonotype was observed a few times. This sequence joins TRBV19 and TRBJ2-1, with 9 bases lining up with TRBD1. J gave up 7 bases and V 1 base, and 5 bases lay outside the gene matches. Germline V gene sequence: CDR1 LNHDA, CDR2 SQIVND (reference sequence). The CDR3 is 15 amino acids. CDR3 protein: CASSIGGQGENEQFF. DNA for the CDR3: TGTGCCAGTAGTATAGGGGGACAGGGTGAGAATGAGCAGTTCTTC. The whole variable domain, remainder taken from reference TRBV19 and TRBJ2-1, is DGGITQSPKYLFRKEGQNVTLSCEQNLNHDAMYWYRQDPGQGLRLIYYSQIVNDFQKGDIAEGYSVSREKKESFPLTVTSAQKNPTAFYLCASSIGGQGENEQFFGPGTRLTVL.